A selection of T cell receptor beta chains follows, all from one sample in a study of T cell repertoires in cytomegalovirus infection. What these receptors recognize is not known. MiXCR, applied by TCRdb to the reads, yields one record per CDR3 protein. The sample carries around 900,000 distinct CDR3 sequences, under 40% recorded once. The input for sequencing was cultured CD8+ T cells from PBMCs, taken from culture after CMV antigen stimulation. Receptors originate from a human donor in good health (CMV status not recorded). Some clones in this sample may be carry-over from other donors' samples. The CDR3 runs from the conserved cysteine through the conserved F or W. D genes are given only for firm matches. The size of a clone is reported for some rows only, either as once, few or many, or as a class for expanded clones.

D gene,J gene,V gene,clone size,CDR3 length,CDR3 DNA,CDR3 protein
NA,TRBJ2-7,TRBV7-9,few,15,TGTGCCAGCAGCACCCATTCTCGGGGCAACTACGAGCAGTACTTC,CASSTHSRGNYEQYF
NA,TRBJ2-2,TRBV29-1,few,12,TGCAGTGCCCTCAGGGCCACCGGGGAGCTGTTTTTT,CSALRATGELFF
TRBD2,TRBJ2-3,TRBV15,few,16,TGTGCCACCAGCACACCAACTAGCGGGACCACAGATACGCAGTATTTT,CATSTPTSGTTDTQYF
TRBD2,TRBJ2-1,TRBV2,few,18,TGTGCCAGCAGCCGGACCCAACTAGCGGGGGGGCCTGGGAATGAGCAGTTCTTC,CASSRTQLAGGPGNEQFF
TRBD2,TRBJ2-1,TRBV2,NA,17,TGTGCCAGCAGTTACGGTGACGGGGGGTCACCGTACAATGAGCAGTTCTTC,CASSYGDGGSPYNEQFF
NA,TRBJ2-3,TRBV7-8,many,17,TGTGCCAGCAGCTTAGAGGGCTGGGGGGAGATCACAGATACGCAGTATTTT,CASSLEGWGEITDTQYF
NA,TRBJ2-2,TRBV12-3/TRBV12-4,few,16,TGTGCCAGCACGGGCCCGGTGGTCTCGAACACCGGGGAGCTGTTTTTT,CASTGPVVSNTGELFF
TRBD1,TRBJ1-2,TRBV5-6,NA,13,TGTGCCAGCAGCCAGGGGACAGCCTATGGCTACACCTTC,CASSQGTAYGYTF
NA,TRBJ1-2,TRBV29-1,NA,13,TGCAGCGTTGCGATAGGGGCAGCGCGCGGCTACACCTTC,CSVAIGAARGYTF
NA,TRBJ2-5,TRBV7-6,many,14,TGTGCCAGCAGCTTAGATCCAGGGGTAGAGACCCAGTACTTC,CASSLDPGVETQYF
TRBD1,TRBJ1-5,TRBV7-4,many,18,TGTGCCAGCAGCTCCCAACAGGGGGCGAGGAGGAGCAATCAGCCCCAGCATTTT,CASSSQQGARRSNQPQHF
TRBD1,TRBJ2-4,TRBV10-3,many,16,TGTGCCATCAGTCCGAACAGGGGCGAAGCCAAAAACATTCAGTACTTC,CAISPNRGEAKNIQYF
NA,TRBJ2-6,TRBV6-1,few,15,TGTGCCAGCAGTGAATCGGGGGCTGGGGCCAACGTCCTGACTTTC,CASSESGAGANVLTF
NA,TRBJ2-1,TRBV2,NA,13,TGTGCCCGCAGGGGTGGGGCAGTTAATGAGCAGTTCTTC,CARRGGAVNEQFF
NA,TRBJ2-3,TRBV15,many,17,TGTGCCACCAGCAGAGATGACTGGGAGGCGTCGACAGATACGCAGTATTTT,CATSRDDWEASTDTQYF
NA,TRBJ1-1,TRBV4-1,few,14,TGCGCCAGCAGCCAAGTTCTGGTGAACACTGAAGCTTTCTTT,CASSQVLVNTEAFF
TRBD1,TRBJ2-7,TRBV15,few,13,TGTGCCACCAGCCTAGGGACAGACTACGAGCAGTACTTC,CATSLGTDYEQYF
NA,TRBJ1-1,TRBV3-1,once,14,TGTGCCAGCAGCCTTAAGGTAGGGGGCACTGAAGCTTTCTTT,CASSLKVGGTEAFF
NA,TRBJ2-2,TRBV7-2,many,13,TGTGCCAGCAGCGCCACCTTCACCGGGGAGCTGTTTTTT,CASSATFTGELFF
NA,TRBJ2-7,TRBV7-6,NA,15,TGTGCCAGCAGCTTAGACCAGGATAACATCTACGAGCAGTACTTC,CASSLDQDNIYEQYF
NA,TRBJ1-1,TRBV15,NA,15,TGTGCCACCAGCAGAGATTTGGCTGGGTTGACTGAAGCTTTCTTT,CATSRDLAGLTEAFF
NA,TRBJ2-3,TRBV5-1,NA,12,TGCGCCAGCGGGGACGGTGGAGGTACGCAGTATTTT,CASGDGGGTQYF
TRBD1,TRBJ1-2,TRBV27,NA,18,TGTGCCAGCAGTTTCCTTACAGGGGGCAGCGTAGGTAGCTATGGCTACACCTTC,CASSFLTGGSVGSYGYTF
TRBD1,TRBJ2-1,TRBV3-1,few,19,TGTGCCAGCAGCCAAGGGACAGGGGGAGGGTCCACCTCCTACAATGAGCAGTTCTTC,CASSQGTGGGSTSYNEQFF
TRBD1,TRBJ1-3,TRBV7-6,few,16,TGTGCCAGCAGCCCCCGGGACAGGGGCTTCGGAAACACCATATATTTT,CASSPRDRGFGNTIYF